The entry below describes one TCR beta chain. Its antigen has not been determined. No qualities accompany the bases; no much larger clone lies one base away. This entry is derived from a study of memory CD4+ T cells and cytomegalovirus serostatus (dated by TCRdb to between 2018 and 2020). The study in broad terms: The cohort included about 33 healthy adults from Belgium, of whom 9 were CMV seropositive and roughly 25 were CMV seronegative. To replicate a published TCR-based CMV serostatus classifier, the study sequenced CD4+ memory TCRbeta repertoires from a Belgian cohort whose cytomegalovirus serostatus was known.

Genomic DNA was extracted from sorted cells with the Quick-DNA Microprep Kit. TCRbeta DNA was amplified with the immunoSEQ hsTCRbeta kit following the manufacturer's protocol. An Illumina MiSeq instrument was used to sequence the TCRbeta libraries. In the original analysis: Following removal of out-of-frame sequences, around 2.4 million distinct TCRbeta sequences were retained, with an average of about 63,000 per individual. Each individual was scored according to the count of 164 previously reported CMV-associated TCRbeta sequences and the total productive distinct TCRbeta count. A beta-binomial model was reimplemented in Python, and scikit-learn random forests with default parameters were trained on US cohort data. Classifier performance on the Belgian cohort was summarized as median AUC with percentile confidence intervals calculated over 10,000 bootstrap iterations. As stored in TCRdb, this immuneACCESS dataset retains in-frame rearrangements with V and J assigned. A fraction of the clones does not appear; measured against another copy, unresolved V genes explain less than half of the discrepancy, and the remainder lacks a known reason. V and J calls and clone size are those listed in that table; D and trimming were worked out from the DNA. For this sample the table gives about 96,000 clones, of which roughly 80% were detected only once. The ten largest clones represent 3.6% of the sample.

What the work shows at the level of the full study, not this receptor alone: A median bootstrapped AUC of about 0.95 with a 95% CI of 0.76-1.00 was achieved on the Belgian cohort by the original-framework classifier. For CMV serostatus prediction, a median bootstrapped AUC of 0.95 was reached with the original framework, and a median bootstrapped AUC of approximately 0.89 was reached with a US-trained random forest. The results were read as suggesting that the CMV-associated TCR signature is, for the most part, present in the CD4+ memory repertoire. Among the 150 to 200 previously reported CMV-associated TCRbeta sequences, some 70 showed up in the CD4+ memory repertoires, with each one found in between one and five individuals. Only CD4+CD45RO+ memory cells were sequenced, in contrast to the original study, in which naive and memory CD4+ and CD8+ populations were covered.

Single viable CD3+CD4+CD8-CD45RO+ cells were sorted as memory CD4+ T cells on a FACSAria II. CMV serostatus was assessed using a Roche Elecsys assay, by which serum IgG against CMV pp150, pp28, p38 and p52 was detected. Following thawing, total CD4+ T cells were enriched through positive selection using CD4 magnetic microbeads. The samples came from a separate study whose specific focus was interrogating the CD4+ T cell memory repertoire. Following standard operating procedures, peripheral blood mononuclear cells were isolated and cryopreserved, while serum was kept at -80 degrees C. The staining relied on CD3-PerCP (BW264/56), CD4-APC (RPA-T4), CD45RO-PE (UCHT1) and CD8-Pacific Orange (3B5) antibodies, and Sytox blue was used to exclude non-viable cells. The receptor was derived from an adult in good health and CMV-seropositive. Sequenced sample: memory CD4+ T cells from blood.

The sequence in DNA is TGTGCCAGCAGCTTAGCAGAAGAGGATACGCAGTATTTT. This codes for CASSLAEEDTQYF. The rearrangement combines TRBV11-3 with TRBJ2-3; the D gene assignment is ambiguous. The CDR3, cysteine through phenylalanine, is 13 amino acids long. Only the CDR3 portion is preserved as DNA: 39 bases, with reading frame beginning at the first base. CDR1 and CDR2, looked up from the germline V gene, are SGHNT and YENEEA. Relative to germline, V is 1 base shorter and J is 6 bases shorter, with 8 bases between their ends.